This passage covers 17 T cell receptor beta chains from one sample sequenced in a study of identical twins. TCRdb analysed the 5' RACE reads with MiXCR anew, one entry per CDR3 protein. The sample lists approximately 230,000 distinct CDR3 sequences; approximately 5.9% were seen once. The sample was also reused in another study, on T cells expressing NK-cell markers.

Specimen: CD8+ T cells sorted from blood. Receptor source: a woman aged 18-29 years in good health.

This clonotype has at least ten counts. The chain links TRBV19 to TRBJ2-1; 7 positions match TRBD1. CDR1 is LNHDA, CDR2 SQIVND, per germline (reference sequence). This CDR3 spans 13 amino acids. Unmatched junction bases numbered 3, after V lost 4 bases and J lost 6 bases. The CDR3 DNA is TGTGCCAGTAGTAAGGGGACAGCCAATGAGCAGTTCTTC. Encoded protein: CASSKGTANEQFF.

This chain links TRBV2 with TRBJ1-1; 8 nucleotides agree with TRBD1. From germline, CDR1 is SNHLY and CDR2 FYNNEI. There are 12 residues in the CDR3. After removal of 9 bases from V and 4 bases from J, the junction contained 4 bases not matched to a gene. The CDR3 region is CARWDRRTEAFF. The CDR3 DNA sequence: TGTGCCAGATGGGACAGGCGCACTGAAGCTTTCTTT.

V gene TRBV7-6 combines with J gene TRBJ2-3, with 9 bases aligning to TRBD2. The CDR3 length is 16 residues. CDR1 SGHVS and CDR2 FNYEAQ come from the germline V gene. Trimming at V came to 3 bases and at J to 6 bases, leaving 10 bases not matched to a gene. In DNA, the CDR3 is TGTGCCAGCAGCTTCCTCGGCGGGAGGGTAGGGGATACGCAGTATTTT. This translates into CASSFLGGRVGDTQYF.

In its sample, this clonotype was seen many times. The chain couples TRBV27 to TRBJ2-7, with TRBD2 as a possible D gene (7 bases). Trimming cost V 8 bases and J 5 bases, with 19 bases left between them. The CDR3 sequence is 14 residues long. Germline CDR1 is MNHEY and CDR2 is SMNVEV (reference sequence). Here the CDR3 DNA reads TGTGCCAGCCAAATGGACGGGGGGCCCCACGAGCAGTACTTC. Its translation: CASQMDGGPHEQYF.

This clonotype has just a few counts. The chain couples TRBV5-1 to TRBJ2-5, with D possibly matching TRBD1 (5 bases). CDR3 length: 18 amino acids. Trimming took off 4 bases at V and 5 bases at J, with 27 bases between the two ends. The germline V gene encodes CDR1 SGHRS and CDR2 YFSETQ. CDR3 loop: CASSLLGFWGPISETQYF. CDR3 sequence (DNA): TGCGCCAGCAGCCTCTTGGGTTTCTGGGGCCCAATTTCGGAGACCCAGTACTTC.

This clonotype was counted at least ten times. CDR3 in DNA: TGTGCCACCGCCTCTAGCCCTGGGGGCTACACCTTC. Translated: CATASSPGGYTF. The rearrangement links TRBV2 to TRBJ1-2; the D is unclear. Trimming removed 10 bases at V and 8 bases at J, with 17 bases between. CDR3 length: 12 amino acids. Looked up from germline, CDR1 is SNHLY and CDR2 is FYNNEI.

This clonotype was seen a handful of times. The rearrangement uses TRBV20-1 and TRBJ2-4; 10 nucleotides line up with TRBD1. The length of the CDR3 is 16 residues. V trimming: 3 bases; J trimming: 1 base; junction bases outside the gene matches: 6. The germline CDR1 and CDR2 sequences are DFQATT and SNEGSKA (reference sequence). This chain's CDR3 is CSASLTGGDAKNIQYF. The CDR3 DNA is TGCAGTGCTAGCTTGACAGGGGGCGATGCCAAAAACATTCAGTACTTC.

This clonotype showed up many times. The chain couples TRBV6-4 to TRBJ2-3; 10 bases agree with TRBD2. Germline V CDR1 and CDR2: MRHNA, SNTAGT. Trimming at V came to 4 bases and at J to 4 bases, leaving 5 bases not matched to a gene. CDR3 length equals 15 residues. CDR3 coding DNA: TGTGCCAGCAGTGCAGCGGGGGGGAAGGCAGATACGCAGTATTTT. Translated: CASSAAGGKADTQYF.

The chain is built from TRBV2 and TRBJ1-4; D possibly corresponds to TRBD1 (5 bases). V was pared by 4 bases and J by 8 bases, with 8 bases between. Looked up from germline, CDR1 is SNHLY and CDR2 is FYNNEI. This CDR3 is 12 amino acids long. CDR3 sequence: CASSVGDEKLFF. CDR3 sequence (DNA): TGTGCCAGCAGTGTCGGGGACGAAAAACTGTTTTTT.

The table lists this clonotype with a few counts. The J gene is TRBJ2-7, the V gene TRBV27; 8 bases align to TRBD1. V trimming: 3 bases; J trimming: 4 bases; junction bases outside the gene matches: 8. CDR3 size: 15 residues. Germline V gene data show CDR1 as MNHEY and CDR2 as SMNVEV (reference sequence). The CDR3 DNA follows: TGTGCCAGCAGTTTCAGGGGGCTAGAGGGATACGAGCAGTACTTC. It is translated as CASSFRGLEGYEQYF.

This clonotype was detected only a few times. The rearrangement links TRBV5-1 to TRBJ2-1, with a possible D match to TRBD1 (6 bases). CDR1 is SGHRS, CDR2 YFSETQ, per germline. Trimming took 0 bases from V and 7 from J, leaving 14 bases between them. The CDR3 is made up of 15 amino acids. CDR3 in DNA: TGCGCCAGCAGCTTGGTAGGGCTTAGGGGGAATGAGCAGTTCTTC. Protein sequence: CASSLVGLRGNEQFF.

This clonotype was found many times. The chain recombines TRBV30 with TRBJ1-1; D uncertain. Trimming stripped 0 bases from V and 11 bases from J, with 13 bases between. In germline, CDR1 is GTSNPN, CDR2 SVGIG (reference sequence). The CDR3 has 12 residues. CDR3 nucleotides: TGTGCCTGGAGTGTGGGCGGTGTGGATGCTTTCTTT. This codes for CAWSVGGVDAFF.

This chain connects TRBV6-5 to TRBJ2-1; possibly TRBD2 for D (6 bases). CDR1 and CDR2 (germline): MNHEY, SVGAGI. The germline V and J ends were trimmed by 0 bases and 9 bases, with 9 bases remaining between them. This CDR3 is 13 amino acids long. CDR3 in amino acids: CASSYSAGIEQFF. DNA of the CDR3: TGTGCCAGCAGTTACTCAGCGGGCATTGAGCAGTTCTTC.

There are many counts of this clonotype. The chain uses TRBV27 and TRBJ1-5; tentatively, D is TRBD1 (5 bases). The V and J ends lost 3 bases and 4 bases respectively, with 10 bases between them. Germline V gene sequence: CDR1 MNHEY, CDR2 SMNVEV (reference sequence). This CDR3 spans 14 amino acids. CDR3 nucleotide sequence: TGTGCCAGCAGTTTGCCGGGGCTGAATCAGCCCCAGCATTTT. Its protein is CASSLPGLNQPQHF.

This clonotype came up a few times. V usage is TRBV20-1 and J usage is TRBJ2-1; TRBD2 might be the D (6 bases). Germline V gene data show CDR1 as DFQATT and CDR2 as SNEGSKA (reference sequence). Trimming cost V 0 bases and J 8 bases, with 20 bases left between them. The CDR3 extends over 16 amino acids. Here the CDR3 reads CSAREPGGVRVDEQFF. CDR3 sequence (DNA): TGCAGTGCTAGAGAACCCGGCGGGGTCCGGGTGGATGAGCAGTTCTTC.

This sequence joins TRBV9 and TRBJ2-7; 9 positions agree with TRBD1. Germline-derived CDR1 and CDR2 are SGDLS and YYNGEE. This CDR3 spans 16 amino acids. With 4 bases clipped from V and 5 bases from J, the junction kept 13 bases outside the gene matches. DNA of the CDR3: TGTGCCAGCAGCAGGGGTGAAGGGACAGGGAAAGACGAGCAGTACTTC. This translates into CASSRGEGTGKDEQYF. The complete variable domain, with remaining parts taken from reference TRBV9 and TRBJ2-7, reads DSGVTQTPKHLITATGQRVTLRCSPRSGDLSVYWYQQSLDQGLQFLIQYYNGEERAKGNILERFSAQQFPDLHSELNLSSLELGDSALYFCASSRGEGTGKDEQYFGPGTRLTVT.

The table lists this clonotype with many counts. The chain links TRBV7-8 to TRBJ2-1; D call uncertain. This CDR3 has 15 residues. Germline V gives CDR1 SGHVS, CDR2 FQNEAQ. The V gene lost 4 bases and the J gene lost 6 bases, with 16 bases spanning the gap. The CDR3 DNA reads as TGTGCCAGCAGCTCTACCGGACCCCTTACCAATGAGCAGTTCTTC. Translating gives CASSSTGPLTNEQFF.